The sequence of this T cell receptor beta chain was determined in a study of cytomegalovirus exposure and HLA in healthy donors (dated by TCRdb to about 2017). Describing the broader study: An earlier analysis of a few hundred of the donors reported over 250 Gb of sequence data and 95 million to 140 million unique TCR beta sequences obtained from some 170 million T cells. To predict cytomegalovirus infection status, the study combined high-throughput TCR immunosequencing, statistical association of individual TCRs with disease status, and machine learning. The study profiled the T cell repertoires of about 720 subjects by immunosequencing and related them to cytomegalovirus serostatus. In the later analysis, no new phenotypic data were used to find candidate immune exposures; instead, reliance was placed on TCR beta sequences and their occurrence across donors. HLA typing included class I and class II loci at four-digit resolution. In addition to the first cohort of 500 to 850 subjects, a separate validation cohort of 120 different subjects was used. The study aimed to test whether signatures of past pathogen exposure could be identified by cataloging public T cell receptors. In a later analysis, previously published TCR beta repertoires from several hundred donors were re-analyzed and high-resolution HLA genotyping was added so that TCR occurrence patterns could be studied. On average, roughly 250,000 unique TCR beta nucleotide sequences were sequenced per donor among 350 to 400 genotyped donors of the cohort, with roughly a sixth of those sequences being non-productive. Every repertoire in the discovery cohort had been generated on one and the same sequencing platform. In an earlier analysis of roughly 600 of the donors, high-throughput TCR beta sequencing was used to judge whether each TCR beta V gene segment behaved as functional or pseudogenic. The number of donors typed differed by locus, with 629-630 for A, B, C, DRB1 and DQB1, roughly 550 for DQA1, under 610 for DPA1, and roughly 450 for DPB1. Donor age, sex, ethnicity and CMV serostatus were compiled together with the repertoire data. Among the 398 genotyped donors, under 90% belonged to the genetic ancestry cluster associated with self-reported Caucasian donors. An early release that covered more than 550 HLA-typed donors contained approximately 300 gigabases of sequencing data and 80 million or so unique TCR sequences. About five DR-DQ haplotypes were handled as single units for association and clustering, since linkage in the cohort was strong. Genome-wide SNP genotypes for about 65% of the roughly 670 donors were used in a later genetic analysis, which treated that subset as a discovery cohort.

Overall study results and their limits: In the study, 150 to 200 TCR beta chains were listed as associated with cytomegalovirus. In a later analysis, HLA-associated TCR beta chains were found to be more clonally expanded and to have lower generation probabilities than equally common non-associated chains. Because counts were too low, 15 to 20 rarely observed V segments, including chromosome 9 orphons, were excluded from the earlier analysis of around 640 of the donors. A group of highly shared sequence variants was considered likely to be a technical artifact of the sequencing pipeline. In an earlier analysis of some 500 of the donors, most TCR beta V segments were observed in productive rearrangements about 90% or about 30% of the time, broadly matching IMGT annotations. A further reported finding was that TCR beta sequences accurately predicted the HLA-A and HLA-B alleles for most subjects in the first cohort. In vitro tests confirmed that a few of the cytomegalovirus-associated TCR beta chains recognize cytomegalovirus antigens. In both the original and validation cohorts, the classifier was reported to diagnose cytomegalovirus status with high specificity and sensitivity. A later genetic analysis reported fewer N-insertions in productive TCRs among donors in an Asian-associated ancestry cluster than the roughly 700-donor mean. Correlated functional status among segregating V segments might be attributable to linkage disequilibrium, but an unknown experimental factor could not be ruled out. A later analysis found that most CMV-associated TCR beta chains appeared HLA-restricted, with HLA associations seemingly driven largely by CMV exposure. A later genetic analysis associated a missense DCLRE1C variant with V-gene and J-gene trimming of TCR beta chains, and an independent cohort replicated the association. According to a later analysis, parvovirus B19, influenza, CMV and Epstein-Barr virus appeared linked to several top co-occurrence clusters. According to the authors, the approach could potentially be generalized to other disease states and immunological phenotypes. Because HLA typing was unavailable for some donors at each locus, only the typed subset was used in association tests. Across donors, most TCR sequences were observed very rarely, whereas some public TCRs were present in many individuals. In a later analysis, about 16,000 TCR beta sequences were associated with specific HLA alleles at a false discovery rate of 0.05. A later analysis found that TCR association rates varied across HLA loci, with DRB1 alleles showing the most associated TCRs and HLA-C alleles the fewest. Roughly uniform sequencing depth across donors was assumed in presence/absence analyses, although this assumption may not hold. The 87-base-pair reads could not distinguish some IMGT-functional V segments, including TRBV6-2 and TRBV6-3, so those segments were excluded. When HLA alleles, especially DR and DQ, strongly co-occurred, TCR associations were difficult to assign to individual alleles. Immune exposure information for the cohort was limited to CMV serostatus. This cohort had only TCR beta chains sequenced, and the lack of alpha or paired-chain data limited which features could be detected.

The CDR3 covers 15 residues, taking in both the cysteine and the phenylalanine. Only CDR3 DNA remains: 45 bases, in frame from the first base. V sheds 0 bases and J sheds 0 bases, leaving 7 bases between their ends. Via the germline V gene, CDR1 is SGHDT and CDR2 YYEEEE. Library method: the immunoSEQ multiplex PCR assay. The multiplex PCR relied on a mix of 60 forward primers for TCR Vbeta segments and 13 reverse primers for TCR Jbeta segments. A multiplex PCR assay on genomic DNA amplified the CDR3 region of rearranged TCR beta genes. Amplified TCR beta libraries were sequenced as 87-base-pair reads on the Illumina HiSeq System. From the authors' description of their analysis: Across the 500 to 750 repertoires, a later analysis counted 60 million to 90 million unique TCR beta chains, roughly 11 million of which were shared by at least two donors. To remove PCR and sequencing errors, raw reads were error-corrected and collapsed into unique sequences using a nearest-neighbor algorithm that merged closely related sequences. V, D and J gene segments were assigned by aligning CDR3 sequences to IMGT reference sequences. For a sequence to be retained, a match of at least six nucleotides to both a V gene segment and a J gene segment was required. Rearrangements were classified as productive when the CDR3 lacked stop codons and remained in frame with V and J, and all other rearrangements were classified as non-productive. CDR3 was defined by IMGT convention, running from the second conserved V-encoded cysteine to the conserved J-encoded phenylalanine. Sequences without an unambiguous match to a single V gene segment were excluded from the earlier analysis of 450 to 650 of the donors. In an earlier analysis of 450 to 700 of the donors, V segments were called functional above 56.7% productive rearrangements and were called segregating when the between-donor standard deviation exceeded 5%. A statistical classification framework was developed to diagnose cytomegalovirus status using the catalog of TCR beta chain sequences. V and J gene assignment, in a later analysis, came from comparing TCR nucleotide sequences with IMGT/GENE-DB human TR gene sequences. In a later analysis, CDR3 sequences and most-parsimonious VDJ recombination scenarios were assigned using the TCRdist pipeline. A later analysis defined each TCR beta chain by its CDR3 amino acid sequence plus V-gene family, and excluded reads lacking a unique V-gene family. As a way to deal with suspected cross-contamination and a sequencing artifact, a later analysis dropped over 550 nucleotide sequences that were highly shared and had low generation probability. In a later analysis, a clonal expansion index for each public chain was calculated from normalized within-repertoire ranks of inferred template counts. Generation probabilities in a later analysis came from a VDJ recombination model fitted to out-of-frame rearrangements, and those results were checked against IGoR. In a later analysis, hypergeometric tests were used to score TCR-TCR, TCR-HLA and TCR-CMV co-occurrence, with a repertoire-size bias correction applied to TCR pairs. False discovery rates were estimated in a later analysis by permuting HLA or CMV assignments 20 times. In a later analysis, co-occurring TCRs were grouped using DBSCAN, with TCRdist sequence similarity added in when clustering inside HLA-allele-positive subsets. Repertoires with fewer than 30,000 or more than 120,000 public chains were left out of co-occurrence clustering, as were about 5 repertoires with anomalous nucleotide sharing. What TCRdb holds here is the immuneACCESS table cut down to in-frame rearrangements. Part of the clones is not present; checked against another copy, under half of the missing clones reflect an unresolved V gene, and the others are unexplained. V, J and clone size derive from that table, while D and trimming were established from the DNA sequence. This sample is represented by approximately 92,000 clones; about 70% of them were singletons. The ten largest clonotypes hold 8% to 10% of the sample.

Worth noting for this clone: The antigen it binds to is not known. Per-base qualities were not stored, and no clone one base away is much larger.

In total, approximately 690 healthy bone marrow donors made up the cohort. At the time of sampling, every cohort member was nominally healthy, though immune exposures that went unrecorded were likely present. The donor was CMV seronegative and was included in the group of hundreds of seronegative cohort members. Every donor gave a peripheral blood sample, and the peripheral blood mononuclear cells from that sample were used for TCR beta sequencing. Genomic DNA extraction from the blood cell samples was performed with the Qiagen DNeasy Blood Extraction Kit. The source of this sequence is a man aged 55 to 69 in good health and CMV-seronegative. The V and J genes are TRBV5-6 and TRBJ1-5, with the D gene not clear enough to name. The sequenced material came from PBMCs. The nucleotide sequence is given as TGTGCCAGCAGCTTGGCCGGGGATAGCAATCAGCCCCAGCATTTT. Its coded protein is CASSLAGDSNQPQHF.